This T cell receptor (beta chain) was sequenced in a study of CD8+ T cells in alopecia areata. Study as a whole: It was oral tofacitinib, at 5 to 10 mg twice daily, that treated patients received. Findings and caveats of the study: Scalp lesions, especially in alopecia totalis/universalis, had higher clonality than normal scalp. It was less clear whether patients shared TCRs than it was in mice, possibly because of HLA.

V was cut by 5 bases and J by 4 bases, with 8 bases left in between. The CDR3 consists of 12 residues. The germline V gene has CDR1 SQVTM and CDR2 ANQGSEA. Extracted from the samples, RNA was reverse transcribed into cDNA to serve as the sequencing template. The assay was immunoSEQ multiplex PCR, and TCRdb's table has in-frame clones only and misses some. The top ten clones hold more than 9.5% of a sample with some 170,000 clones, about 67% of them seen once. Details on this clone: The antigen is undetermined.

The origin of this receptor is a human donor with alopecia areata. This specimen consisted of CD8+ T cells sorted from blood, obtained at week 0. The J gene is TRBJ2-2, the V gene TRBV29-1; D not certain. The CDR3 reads CSVPHSTGELFF. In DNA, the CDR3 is TGCAGCGTTCCTCATTCCACCGGGGAGCTGTTTTTT.